The 14 T cell receptor beta chains below come from one sample, sequenced in a study of blood T cell repertoires in COVID-19. TCRdb's table, derived via immunoSEQ multiplex PCR, lists solely in-frame clones and lacks some. The data hold approximately 220,000 clones, with 70% to 90% observed a single time. Sequencing was carried out using PBMCs or T cells enriched from blood (not recorded which). These receptors were collected from a middle-aged woman with acute COVID-19.

The V call is TRBV6-5, the J call TRBJ2-5; D is possibly TRBD1 (6 bases). From germline, CDR1 is MNHEY and CDR2 SVGAGI. This CDR3 spans 14 amino acids. Trimming took off 6 bases at V and 4 bases at J, with 15 bases between the two ends. CDR3 sequence (DNA): TGTGCCAGCAGGGGGGCCCTCGTCGGAGAGACCCAGTACTTC. Its translation is CASRGALVGETQYF.

J is TRBJ1-1 and V is TRBV3-1 (or the pseudogene TRBV3-2); D is ambiguous. The ends were cut back, 1 base at V and 2 bases at J, with 11 bases in the middle. The CDR3 extends over 15 amino acids. Germline V gene sequence: CDR1 LGHDT, CDR2 YNNKEL (reference sequence). CDR3 bases: TGTGCCAGCAGCCAAGGGAGTCGGGGAAACACTGAAGCTTTCTTT. Translation gives CASSQGSRGNTEAFF.

The chain joins TRBV27 to TRBJ1-2; maybe TRBD1 (6 bases). The ends were cut back, 2 bases at V and 8 bases at J, with 12 bases in the middle. The CDR3 spans 13 residues. Germline lookup yields CDR1 MNHEY and CDR2 SMNVEV (reference sequence). The CDR3 region is CASSLRGAVGYTF. The CDR3, as DNA: TGTGCCAGCAGTTTACGGGGGGCAGTGGGCTACACCTTC.

This clone was seen a few times. The chain links TRBV5-8 to TRBJ1-5, with 8 nucleotides matching TRBD1. The CDR3 length is 15 residues. From germline, CDR1 is SGHTS and CDR2 YDEGEE. V dropped 1 base and J dropped 1; count of bases not matched to a gene: 1. Written as DNA, the CDR3 is TGTGCCAGCAGCTTGACAGGGGGAAGCAATCAGCCCCAGCATTTT. It encodes CASSLTGGSNQPQHF. Full variable domain (remainder filled in from reference TRBV5-8 and TRBJ1-5): EAGVTQSPTHLIKTRGQQATLRCSPISGHTSVYWYQQALGLGLQFLLWYDEGEERNRGNFPPRFSGRQFPNYSSELNVNALELEDSALYLCASSLTGGSNQPQHFGDGTRLSIL.

This chain uses TRBV19 with TRBJ2-7; TRBD2 matches 8 bases. Trimming cost V 4 bases and J 3 bases; bases outside gene matches: 5. The length of the CDR3 is 14 residues. Germline-derived CDR1 and CDR2 are LNHDA and SQIVND (reference sequence). CDR3 sequence reads: CASSRGLELYEQYF. The CDR3 nucleotides are TGTGCCAGTAGTAGGGGACTAGAGCTCTACGAGCAGTACTTC.

The sample holds many counts of this clone. The rearrangement links TRBV11-3 to TRBJ2-3; D is ambiguous. CDR1 and CDR2 (germline): SGHNT, YENEEA. This CDR3 has 14 residues. Trimming removed 6 bases from V and 4 bases from J, with 14 bases in between. CDR3 nucleotide sequence: TGTGCCAGCAGTTCTAGAGTTTGGGCAGATACGCAGTATTTT. It translates to CASSSRVWADTQYF.

CDR3 in DNA: TGCGCCAGCAGCCAAGATCGGAGGACTAGCGGGAGGTCAGATACGCAGTATTTT. This sequence encodes CASSQDRRTSGRSDTQYF. This chain uses TRBV4-3 with TRBJ2-3, with TRBD2 identical over 14 bases. CDR3 size: 18 residues. V dropped 0 bases and J dropped 4; count of bases not matched to a gene: 6. CDR1 and CDR2 from the germline V gene are LGHNA and YSLEER.

In regard to this clone: Sequence at one end of the junction differs from germline and may be a read error. V and J are TRBV3-1 (or the pseudogene TRBV3-2) and TRBJ2-7; unclear D gene. The V gene's germline CDR1 is LGHDT and CDR2 YNNKEL (reference sequence). The CDR3 spans 14 residues. This chain's CDR3 is CASSQGLTVAVYAF. The DNA for the CDR3 is TGTGCCAGCAGCCAAGGACTCACGGTCGCGGTCTATGCTTTC.

This clone was found a few times. The chain links TRBV6-5 to TRBJ2-7; TRBD1 matches at 9 bases. Unmatched junction bases numbered 8, after V lost 5 bases and J lost 6 bases. There are 14 residues in the CDR3. CDR1 is MNHEY, CDR2 SVGAGI, per germline. The CDR3 DNA follows: TGTGCCAGCAGTAATCGACAGGGGGTCGGCGAGCAGTACTTC. It specifies CASSNRQGVGEQYF.

The chain links TRBV19 to TRBJ1-3; possibly TRBD1 for D (5 bases). Germline V gene sequence: CDR1 LNHDA, CDR2 SQIVND (reference sequence). The CDR3 contains 14 residues. V was clipped by 5 bases and J by 4 bases, with 12 bases between them. Here the CDR3 reads CASSVGTSGNTIYF. The CDR3 nucleotides read TGTGCCAGTAGTGTCGGGACTTCCGGAAACACCATATATTTT. Full variable domain (remainder filled in from reference TRBV19 and TRBJ1-3): DGGITQSPKYLFRKEGQNVTLSCEQNLNHDAMYWYRQDPGQGLRLIYYSQIVNDFQKGDIAEGYSVSREKKESFPLTVTSAQKNPTAFYLCASSVGTSGNTIYFGEGSWLTVV.

The rearrangement uses TRBV9 and TRBJ1-1, with 7 nucleotides matching TRBD1. Germline V gene lookup returns CDR1 SGDLS and CDR2 YYNGEE. V trimming: 4 bases; J trimming: 1 base; junction bases outside the gene matches: 4. The CDR3 loop spans 14 amino acids. The CDR3 region has the DNA TGTGCCAGCAGCCCTAACAGGGGGAACACTGAAGCTTTCTTT. Translating gives CASSPNRGNTEAFF. The whole variable domain, filled in from reference TRBV9 and TRBJ1-1, reads DSGVTQTPKHLITATGQRVTLRCSPRSGDLSVYWYQQSLDQGLQFLIQYYNGEERAKGNILERFSAQQFPDLHSELNLSSLELGDSALYFCASSPNRGNTEAFFGQGTRLTVV.

V and J are TRBV28 and TRBJ1-2; 7 nucleotides align to TRBD1. The trim removed 8 bases at V and 1 base at J, leaving 4 bases unmatched. Germline CDR1 and CDR2: MDHEN and SYDVKM. The CDR3 extends over 13 amino acids. This CDR3 is CASRTGFNYGYTF. CDR3 nucleotides: TGTGCCAGCCGGACAGGTTTTAACTATGGCTACACCTTC.

V usage is TRBV7-6 and J usage is TRBJ1-2; 8 bases map to TRBD1. The germline gives CDR1 SGHVS, CDR2 FNYEAQ. Trimming at V came to 4 bases and at J to 4 bases, leaving 17 bases not matched to a gene. The CDR3 consists of 18 residues. The CDR3 region is CASSSRGRSGTGLYGYTF. In DNA, the CDR3 is TGTGCCAGCAGCTCCCGGGGGCGCTCCGGGACAGGCCTCTATGGCTACACCTTC.

This clone was seen a single time. This chain links TRBV6-4 with TRBJ2-3, with TRBD1 as a possible D gene (8 bases). Germline-derived CDR1 and CDR2 are MRHNA and SNTAGT. This CDR3 is built from 14 residues. V lost 5 bases and J lost 1, with 10 bases in between. CDR3 DNA: TGTGCCAGCAGTACAGGGGGGGGCACAGATACGCAGTATTTT. Residues: CASSTGGGTDTQYF.